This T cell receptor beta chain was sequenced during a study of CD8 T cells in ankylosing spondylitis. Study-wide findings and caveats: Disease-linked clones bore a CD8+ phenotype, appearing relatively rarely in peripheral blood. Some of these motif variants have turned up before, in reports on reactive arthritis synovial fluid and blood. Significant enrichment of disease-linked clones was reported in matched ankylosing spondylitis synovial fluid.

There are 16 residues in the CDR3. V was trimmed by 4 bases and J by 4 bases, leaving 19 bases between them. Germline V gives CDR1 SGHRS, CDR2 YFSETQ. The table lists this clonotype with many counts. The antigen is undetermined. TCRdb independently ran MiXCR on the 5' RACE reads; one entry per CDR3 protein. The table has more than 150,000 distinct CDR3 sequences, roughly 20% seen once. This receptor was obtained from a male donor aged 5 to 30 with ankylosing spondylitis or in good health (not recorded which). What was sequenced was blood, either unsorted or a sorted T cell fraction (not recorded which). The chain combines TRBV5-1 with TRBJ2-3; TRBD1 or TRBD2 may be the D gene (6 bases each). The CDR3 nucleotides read TGCGCCAGCAGCCCCGAACAGCGCCGGGGGCCAGATACGCAGTATTTT. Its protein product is CASSPEQRRGPDTQYF.